The entry below describes one T cell receptor beta chain. Its antigen remains unknown. Time point noted: week 11, during vaccination. Alongside topical imiquimod, each dose of vaccine comprised 300 ug of mutant IDH1 20-mer peptide. Sequencing was performed with immunoSEQ multiplex PCR; in TCRdb, only in-frame clones are kept and a portion is missing. The table includes fewer than 70,000 clones, approximately 89% detected once. The sample is drawn from a study of a mutant IDH1 vaccine in newly diagnosed glioma. Study overall: Vaccines were begun 4-6 weeks after radiotherapy alone, or with temozolomide cycles.

Per germline, CDR1 LNHDA and CDR2 SQIVND (reference sequence). Trimming shortened V by 5 bases and J by 2 bases, and 4 bases separated the two germline ends. The CDR3 has 11 amino acids. The source of this sequence is a middle-aged man with glioma. Sequences were derived from PBMCs, sampled from a glioma patient whose treatment included an IDH1 peptide vaccine. The genes are TRBV19 and TRBJ2-7; D not resolved. This CDR3 is CASSVTYEQYF. Here the CDR3 DNA reads TGTGCCAGTAGTGTTACCTACGAGCAGTACTTC.